The source of this T cell receptor (beta chain) is a study of T cells in narcolepsy listed by TCRdb under 2018. Notes on the research overall: Patients with narcolepsy type 1 or type 2 (NT1, NT2) and healthy control donors were enrolled in the study. Autoreactive T cells targeting hypocretin neuron self-antigens (hypocretin, TRIB2) were sought in narcolepsy patients, and TCR Vbeta sequencing was used to track clonotypes in blood and CSF.

As regards this clone: Its cognate antigen has yet to be identified. Per-base qualities were not stored, and no clone one base away is much larger.

CDR1 is given as SEHNR and CDR2 as FQNEAQ, both from the germline V gene (reference sequence). The CDR3 starts with the cysteine, ends with the phenylalanine, and has 13 residues. The read is trimmed to its CDR3 DNA, 39 bases read in frame from base 1. V is reduced by 5 bases and J by 9 bases, leaving a spacing of 11 bases between them. For TCR Vbeta sequencing, memory CD4+ T cells were sorted ex vivo from the peripheral blood of both healthy controls and narcolepsy patients. What the research found in general, with its limitations: According to the report, autoreactive clonotypes were detected serially in the blood of the same patients and of different patients, but not in healthy controls. HCRT-specific and TRIB2-specific autoreactive clonotypes were highlighted in plots that compared CD4+ T cell clonotypes in CSF versus blood from the same patient. Numbers of sequenced blood memory CD4+ clonotypes were comparable, averaging approximately 42,000 in patients and some 33,000 in controls. No sequences matching autoreactive T cell clones were contained in some blood memory CD4+ repertoires from patients and controls.

Receptor libraries were prepared by the immunoSEQ multiplex PCR assay. TCRdb limited this immuneACCESS table to in-frame rearrangements with V and J called. A share of clones is missing; checked studies link under half to unresolved V genes, and the rest is unexplained. The sample profile shows about 30,000 clones; roughly 80% of them were found once. The ten most abundant clones make up roughly 0.69% of the sample. The clonotype was recovered from a human donor in good health. What was sequenced was memory (CD45RA-) CD4+ T cells from blood. The cell subset or site label corresponds to: memory T cells sorted ex vivo from peripheral blood. The sequence is built from TRBV7-9 and TRBJ1-6, with the D gene uncertain. The DNA is TGTGCCAGCAGCCCCCTGGCGGGTTCACCCCTCCACTTT. This translates into CASSPLAGSPLHF.